The T cell receptor (beta chain) under discussion was sequenced for a study of control samples from healthy donors and cancer patients. CDR1 and CDR2 from the germline V gene are SGHDT and YYEEEE. V dropped 3 bases and J dropped 3; count of bases not matched to a gene: 9. The CDR3 loop spans 17 amino acids. The table came from immunoSEQ multiplex PCR; TCRdb's copy has only in-frame clones and leaves some out. The data show approximately 140,000 clones, with approximately 94% seen just once and around 12% held by the top ten. Sequencing was done on a sample of blood. The receptor's source is a middle-aged man in good health. The rearrangement uses TRBV5-6 and TRBJ2-2, with 9 bases that match TRBD1. This CDR3 reads CASSWGPGQGYTGELFF. For the CDR3, the DNA is TGTGCCAGCAGCTGGGGTCCGGGACAGGGTTACACCGGGGAGCTGTTTTTT. Combining the CDR3 with reference TRBV5-6 and TRBJ2-2 gives the whole variable domain DAGVTQSPTHLIKTRGQQVTLRCSPKSGHDTVSWYQQALGQGPQFIFQYYEEEERQRGNFPDRFSGHQFPNYSSELNVNALLLGDSALYLCASSWGPGQGYTGELFFGEGSRLTVL.